The 24 T cell receptor beta chains presented below share a single source sample, sequenced in a study of cytomegalovirus exposure and HLA in healthy donors. The study ran its PCR with 60 Vbeta and 13 Jbeta primers. Method: immunoSEQ multiplex PCR; TCRdb's copy keeps in-frame clones and lacks some. The sample includes some 130,000 clones, approximately 82% of them seen just once. Sequenced input: PBMCs. These receptors originate from a man aged 40-49 years in good health and CMV-seronegative.

This rearrangement joins TRBV29-1 to TRBJ2-2, with 13 bases matching TRBD2. The trim removed 7 bases at V and 4 bases at J, leaving 3 bases unmatched. CDR1 is SQVTM and CDR2 is ANQGSEA in the germline V gene. This CDR3 region has 14 residues. CDR3 nucleotides: TGCAGCGCAGGACTAGCGGGAGTCACCGGGGAGCTGTTTTTT. Its protein product is CSAGLAGVTGELFF.

The chain links TRBV2 to TRBJ2-7; 16 bases line up with TRBD2. The V gene end was trimmed by 6 bases and the J gene end by 5 bases; junction bases not matched to a gene: 10. There are 17 residues in the CDR3. Germline V gene lookup returns CDR1 SNHLY and CDR2 FYNNEI. The CDR3 here is CASRGTSGRASSNEQYF. CDR3 nucleotide sequence: TGTGCCAGCAGAGGGACTAGCGGGAGGGCCAGTTCGAACGAGCAGTACTTC.

This chain links TRBV7-6 with TRBJ1-1, with D perhaps matching TRBD1 (5 bases). The CDR3 has 17 residues. CDR1 and CDR2 (germline): SGHVS, FNYEAQ. Trimming stripped 2 bases from V and 3 bases from J, with 19 bases between. CDR3 bases: TGTGCCAGCAGCTTACGGCAGGGAGGAGTTGTGGACACTGAAGCTTTCTTT. Amino acid sequence: CASSLRQGGVVDTEAFF.

V usage is TRBV19 and J usage is TRBJ2-5; D possibly corresponds to TRBD1 (6 bases). The assigned J gene may be wrong: the sequence end matches TRBJ2-7 better. There are 17 residues in the CDR3. Germline V lookup: CDR1 LNHDA, CDR2 SQIVND (reference sequence). CDR3 sequence (DNA): TGTGCCAGTAGTATAGCCCGACTGACAGGTAAATCCTACGAGCAGTACTTC. It codes for CASSIARLTGKSYEQYF.

This clone was detected a few times. The chain links TRBV5-1 to TRBJ2-1; D not resolved. The length of the CDR3 is 14 residues. Germline values: CDR1 SGHRS, CDR2 YFSETQ. V was clipped by 0 bases and J by 6 bases, with 10 bases between them. DNA for the CDR3: TGCGCCAGCAGCTTGGCCACATCTGTCAATGAGCAGTTCTTC. It translates to CASSLATSVNEQFF.

The V call is TRBV30, the J call TRBJ1-4, with D uncertain. Trimming pared 0 bases from V and 8 bases from J, leaving 7 bases between. CDR1 is GTSNPN and CDR2 is SVGIG in the germline V gene (reference sequence). The CDR3 has 12 amino acids. The CDR3 is CAWSVTGEKLFF. The DNA for the CDR3 is TGTGCCTGGAGTGTGACGGGGGAAAAACTGTTTTTT.

This clone was recorded only once. The genes are TRBV5-8 and TRBJ1-2; 9 bases agree with TRBD1. With V trimmed by 0 bases and J by 7 bases, 4 bases remained unmatched. Germline CDR1 and CDR2: SGHTS and YDEGEE. The length of the CDR3 is 14 residues. CDR3 in amino acids: CASSLVQGAGGYTF. The CDR3 region has the DNA TGTGCCAGCAGCTTGGTACAGGGGGCGGGTGGCTACACCTTC.

The CDR3 DNA is TGCGCCAGCAGCTTGGGGACAGGCGACTCCTACAATGAGCAGTTCTTC. Amino acid sequence: CASSLGTGDSYNEQFF. This chain links TRBV5-1 with TRBJ2-1; 7 bases map to TRBD1. The germline V gene encodes CDR1 SGHRS and CDR2 YFSETQ. The CDR3 extends over 16 amino acids. J gave up 0 bases and V 0 bases, and 3 bases lay outside the gene matches.

V and J are TRBV27 and TRBJ2-7; 8 nucleotides agree with TRBD1. Germline lookup yields CDR1 MNHEY and CDR2 SMNVEV (reference sequence). Germline trimming cut 3 bases from V and 4 bases from J; bases unmatched to any gene: 11. CDR3 length equals 16 residues. The CDR3 spells CASSFLGTGGFYEQYF. Written as DNA, the CDR3 is TGTGCCAGCAGTTTCCTTGGGACAGGAGGATTTTACGAGCAGTACTTC.

Only a few counts were recorded for this clone. The J gene is TRBJ1-2, the V gene TRBV5-6; 9 bases align to TRBD1. The CDR3 is 15 amino acids. CDR1 is SGHDT and CDR2 is YYEEEE in the germline V gene. Trimming removed 3 bases from V and 4 bases from J; junction bases left unmatched: 7. The CDR3: CASSSGTGTGYGYTF. Here the CDR3 DNA reads TGTGCCAGCAGCTCCGGGACAGGGACTGGCTATGGCTACACCTTC.

Here the CDR3 DNA reads TGTGCCAGTGGGGACAGGGGCAATGAGCAGTTCTTC. Translated: CASGDRGNEQFF. The chain has TRBV19 and TRBJ2-1; 10 bases align to TRBD1. CDR1 is LNHDA, CDR2 SQIVND, per germline (reference sequence). Trimming cost V 8 bases and J 6 bases; bases outside gene matches: 1. This CDR3 contains 12 residues. Together with reference TRBV19 and TRBJ2-1, the CDR3 gives the full variable domain: DGGITQSPKYLFRKEGQNVTLSCEQNLNHDAMYWYRQDPGQGLRLIYYSQIVNDFQKGDIAEGYSVSREKKESFPLTVTSAQKNPTAFYLCASGDRGNEQFFGPGTRLTVL.

The V and J genes are TRBV6-1 and TRBJ1-5; no clear D gene. Trimming pared 0 bases from V and 4 bases from J, leaving 7 bases between. CDR1 and CDR2 (germline): MNHNS, SASEGT. The CDR3 has 14 residues. The CDR3 DNA reads TGTGCCAGCAGTGAAGCCCGGGGAAATCAGCCCCAGCATTTT. It codes for CASSEARGNQPQHF.

Only a few counts were recorded for this clone. The chain combines TRBV5-5 with TRBJ2-5; 8 bases map to TRBD2. The CDR3 spans 15 residues. Per germline, CDR1 SGHKS and CDR2 YYEKEE (reference sequence). The trim removed 4 bases at V and 3 bases at J, leaving 8 bases unmatched. The DNA for the CDR3 is TGTGCCAGCAGCCATAGCGGGGCGCAAAAAGAGACCCAGTACTTC. It codes for CASSHSGAQKETQYF.

The rearrangement joins TRBV30 to TRBJ2-2; possibly TRBD1 for D (5 bases). CDR3 length: 14 residues. The V gene lost 5 bases and the J gene lost 4 bases, with 14 bases spanning the gap. Germline lookup yields CDR1 GTSNPN and CDR2 SVGIG (reference sequence). The chain's CDR3 is CAWGNRQPTGELFF. The CDR3 DNA sequence: TGTGCCTGGGGAAACCGACAGCCCACCGGGGAGCTGTTTTTT.

This clone was picked up one time. The genes are TRBV7-9 and TRBJ1-4; D ambiguous. This CDR3 spans 14 amino acids. Germline CDR1 and CDR2: SEHNR and FQNEAQ (reference sequence). V lost 5 bases, J lost 2 bases, and 9 bases lay in between. The CDR3 here is CASSGRSTNEKLFF. The DNA of the CDR3 is TGTGCCAGCAGCGGGCGATCGACTAATGAAAAACTGTTTTTT. Looking up the rest from reference TRBV7-9 and TRBJ1-4 gives the full variable domain: DTGVSQNPRHKITKRGQNVTFRCDPISEHNRLYWYRQTLGQGPEFLTYFQNEAQLEKSRLLSDRFSAERPKGSFSTLEIQRTEQGDSAMYLCASSGRSTNEKLFFGSGTQLSVL.

The rearrangement uses TRBV28 and TRBJ2-5; 9 bases align to TRBD2. The CDR3 sequence is 15 residues long. J lost 6 bases, V lost 2 bases, and 7 bases had no gene match. CDR1 MDHEN and CDR2 SYDVKM come from the germline V gene. The DNA for the CDR3 is TGTGCCAGCAGTTTAACGCGGGGGGGGCGGAAGACCCAGTACTTC. This translates into CASSLTRGGRKTQYF.

This clone was recorded a few times. This chain joins TRBV7-2 and TRBJ2-7; 8 positions agree with TRBD1. The V and J ends lost 5 bases and 1 base, in that order; junction bases with no gene match: 4. Per germline, CDR1 SGHTA and CDR2 FQGNSA. The CDR3 runs 14 residues. Written as DNA, the CDR3 is TGTGCCAGCAGCGCGGACAGGGCGTCCTACGAGCAGTACTTC. This gives the protein CASSADRASYEQYF.

This chain links TRBV5-6 with TRBJ1-6, with D possibly TRBD1 on 6 matching bases. The CDR3 is made up of 17 amino acids. Germline V gene lookup returns CDR1 SGHDT and CDR2 YYEEEE. V lost 3 bases and J lost 8, with 21 bases in between. CDR3 sequence: CASSYGVVGQRDSPLHF. In DNA, the CDR3 is TGTGCCAGCAGCTATGGGGTGGTCGGACAGAGGGATTCACCCCTCCACTTT.

This clone is a singleton in its sample. The chain employs TRBV7-2 and TRBJ2-2, with D perhaps TRBD1 (6 bases). The CDR3 spans 17 residues. CDR1 SGHTA and CDR2 FQGNSA come from the germline V gene. Between the trimmed V and J ends, which lost 5 bases and 0 bases, there was a span of 16 bases. The CDR3 DNA follows: TGTGCCAGCAGCCTACAGGGAAGGGGAGCGAACACCGGGGAGCTGTTTTTT. Translation gives CASSLQGRGANTGELFF. Looking up the rest from reference TRBV7-2 and TRBJ2-2 gives the full variable domain: GAGVSQSPSNKVTEKGKDVELRCDPISGHTALYWYRQSLGQGLEFLIYFQGNSAPDKSGLPSDRFSAERTGGSVSTLTIQRTQQEDSAVYLCASSLQGRGANTGELFFGEGSRLTVL.

The chain links TRBV5-6 to TRBJ2-7; no clear D. This CDR3 has 12 amino acids. CDR1 is SGHDT and CDR2 is YYEEEE in the germline V gene. Deletions cut 2 bases from V and 3 bases from J, with 6 bases between. The CDR3 protein is CASSLTVYEQYF. DNA for the CDR3: TGTGCCAGCAGCTTAACAGTCTACGAGCAGTACTTC.

The genes are TRBV7-6 and TRBJ1-5; D is uncertain. CDR1 is SGHVS and CDR2 is FNYEAQ in the germline V gene. V dropped 8 bases and J dropped 4 bases, with 12 bases sitting between them. The CDR3 is 13 residues long. CDR3 nucleotides: TGTGCCAGCTCCAGGTCGCATAATCAGCCCCAGCATTTT. Translated: CASSRSHNQPQHF. Based on the CDR3 plus reference TRBV7-6 and TRBJ1-5, the full variable domain is GAGVSQSPRYKVTKRGQDVALRCDPISGHVSLYWYRQALGQGPEFLTYFNYEAQQDKSGLPNDRFSAERPEGSISTLTIQRTEQRDSAMYRCASSRSHNQPQHFGDGTRLSIL.

The chain joins TRBV19 to TRBJ2-5; 7 bases map to TRBD1. The CDR3 runs 14 residues. The ends lost 6 bases at V and 0 bases at J; junction bases unmatched: 4. The germline CDR1 and CDR2 sequences are LNHDA and SQIVND (reference sequence). CDR3 DNA sequence: TGTGCCAGTAGAGACAGGGCCTACCAAGAGACCCAGTACTTC. This sequence encodes CASRDRAYQETQYF.

The chain couples TRBV5-4 to TRBJ2-1; 12 bases are shared with TRBD2. The CDR3 totals 15 residues. Germline assignment: CDR1 SGHNT and CDR2 YYREEE (reference sequence). The V gene end was trimmed by 2 bases and the J gene end by 8 bases; junction bases not matched to a gene: 5. CDR3: CASSFTSGGQDEQFF. CDR3 nucleotides: TGTGCCAGCAGCTTCACTAGCGGGGGGCAGGATGAGCAGTTCTTC.

Of note for this clone: At one end the junction does not follow the germline gene, possibly because of a read error. Written as DNA, the CDR3 is TGTGCTAGCAGCCGTCGGACAGGGGGATACTATGGCTACACCTTC. Amino acid sequence: CASSRRTGGYYGYTF. The gene calls are TRBV7-7 and TRBJ1-2; 10 bases agree with TRBD1. Germline V CDR1 and CDR2: SSHAT, FNYEAQ (reference sequence). The CDR3 totals 15 residues.